The source of this T cell receptor beta chain is a study of T cell responses to AZD1222 COVID-19 vaccine. General study findings and limits: Close to half of all spike-specific TCRs reportedly target regions of the variants that are unmutated.

Sequencing was performed with immunoSEQ multiplex PCR; in TCRdb, only in-frame clones are kept and a portion is missing. The sample records roughly 180,000 clones, approximately 92% being singletons. As for this clone: Antigen specificity is unknown.

Trimming left V 5 bases short and J 0 bases short, with 13 bases between. The length of the CDR3 is 15 residues. Germline V gene sequence: CDR1 SGHRS, CDR2 YFSETQ. The origin of this receptor is an adult who received the MenACWY meningococcal vaccine as a control. This specimen consisted of peripheral blood, obtained 28 days after the second dose of the MenACWY control vaccine. The chain combines TRBV5-1 with TRBJ2-3, with no clear D. This chain's CDR3 is CASRGSEPSTDTQYF. The CDR3 DNA is TGCGCCAGCAGAGGCTCGGAACCTAGCACAGATACGCAGTATTTT.